This entry is about one T cell receptor beta chain. Reverse transcription of about 0.5 to 1 ug RNA used random hexamers. The method of amplification for TCR beta CDR3 was immunoSEQ multiplex PCR, covering 54 Vbeta and 13 Jbeta. Each CDR3 protein gets one entry after TCRdb re-called the immunoSEQ multiplex PCR reads with MiXCR. The table lists some 180,000 distinct CDR3 sequences, about 95% of them singletons. From blood CD8+ and CD4+ T cells, the TCR beta chain was sequenced. These data belong to a study of CD8 T cells in Susac syndrome. This sequence originates from a human donor in good health. The specimen sequenced was CD4+ T cells from PBMCs.

For the CDR3, the DNA is TGTGCCAGTAGTATAGAGGCTAGCGGGAGTTGGGCGGATACGCAGTATTTT. Translated: CASSIEASGSWADTQYF. The V gene is TRBV19, the J gene TRBJ2-3; TRBD2 agrees at 10 bases. Losses at the gene ends were 0 bases for V and 6 bases for J; bases not matched to a gene: 9. This CDR3 contains 17 residues. In germline, CDR1 is LNHDA, CDR2 SQIVND (reference sequence). Drawing the rest from reference TRBV19 and TRBJ2-3, the complete variable domain is DGGITQSPKYLFRKEGQNVTLSCEQNLNHDAMYWYRQDPGQGLRLIYYSQIVNDFQKGDIAEGYSVSREKKESFPLTVTSAQKNPTAFYLCASSIEASGSWADTQYFGPGTRLTVL.